This TCR beta chain came from a study of Graves' ophthalmopathy and Graves' hyperthyroidism. The study's findings and limits: Ophthalmopathy could be told apart from stable hyperthyroidism by a 13-signature model (just under 90% sensitivity, about 80% specificity).

This clonotype was found many times. What it binds is unknown. RNA transcripts were the source from which TCR beta CDR3 regions were amplified. First-round RT-PCR employed HTBI primers, with a second-round multiplex PCR after it. TCRdb reanalysed the multiplex PCR reads using MiXCR and keeps one entry per CDR3 protein. The repertoire holds roughly 350,000 distinct CDR3 sequences, roughly a sixth seen once, with 2% to 3% in the top ten. The CDR3 covers 11 residues. The V end was cut by 1 base, the J end by 11 bases, with 8 bases between. In germline, CDR1 is SEHNR, CDR2 FQNEAQ (reference sequence). V gene TRBV7-9 combines with J gene TRBJ1-1; D remains unclear. The source of this sequence is an adult woman with stable Graves' hyperthyroidism. Sequencing used peripheral blood. The DNA of the CDR3 is TGTGCCAGCAGCTTAGGGGTGTTGGCTTTCTTT. The encoded protein is CASSLGVLAFF.